The present T cell receptor (beta chain) was sequenced within a study of T cells in Graves' hyperthyroidism and ophthalmopathy. Regarding the study as a whole: Blood also held most thyroid clonotypes expanded beyond 0.001.

Trimming pared 5 bases from V and 4 bases from J, leaving 11 bases between. CDR1 and CDR2 (germline): SGHTA, FQGNSA. The CDR3 has 14 amino acids. No progression to ophthalmopathy during 18 months of follow-up defined stable disease. Among the patients, aged 18 to 65, hyperthyroidism was newly diagnosed and had lasted under 2 months. Diagnoses rested on clinical symptoms, serum thyroxine and TRAb, thyroid ultrasound and orbital computed tomography. This clonotype has a count of ten or more. The target antigen is unknown. TCR beta CDR3 sequences were amplified from RNA transcripts. HTBI primers were used for first-round RT-PCR of the TCR CDR3. TCRdb passed the multiplex PCR reads through MiXCR, listing each CDR3 protein once. The sample gives a few hundred thousand distinct CDR3 sequences, about 45% of which show up once; around 7.7% is in the top ten.

The rearrangement joins TRBV7-2 to TRBJ1-4, with a weak D call TRBD1 (6 bases). Sequencing was done on a sample of peripheral blood or thyroid tissue (not recorded which). This receptor was taken from a woman aged 18-29 years with Graves' hyperthyroidism. CDR3 sequence (DNA): TGTGCCAGCAGCCCGGGACACTTTAATGAAAAACTGTTTTTT. Its protein product is CASSPGHFNEKLFF. Using reference TRBV7-2 and TRBJ1-4 for the parts outside the CDR3, the full variable domain is GAGVSQSPSNKVTEKGKDVELRCDPISGHTALYWYRQSLGQGLEFLIYFQGNSAPDKSGLPSDRFSAERTGGSVSTLTIQRTQQEDSAVYLCASSPGHFNEKLFFGSGTQLSVL.